The next 24 T cell receptor beta chains were all read from a single sample in a study of T cells after yellow fever vaccination. From the 5' RACE reads, TCRdb called clonotypes with MiXCR, one entry per CDR3 protein. Of over 110,000 distinct CDR3 sequences in the sample, more than 6% were seen once. Material: CD4+ T cells sorted from PBMCs, obtained 5 days after the yellow fever booster vaccination. The origin of the receptors is a man aged 25 to 40 who received the YFV17D yellow fever vaccine.

This clonotype was detected many times. The germline gene is not matched at one end of the junction; a read error may be the cause. This chain uses TRBV7-7 with TRBJ2-1; possibly TRBD2 for D (7 bases). The CDR3 is made up of 13 amino acids. Germline lookup yields CDR1 SSHAT and CDR2 FNYEAQ (reference sequence). CDR3 in DNA: TGTGCTAGCAGCGTGGGGGGGCTCAATGAGCAGTTCTTC. Translated, it gives CASSVGGLNEQFF.

This clonotype was observed at least ten times. The genes are TRBV5-1 and TRBJ2-3, with 11 bases lining up with TRBD2. V trimming: 4 bases; J trimming: 0 bases; junction bases outside the gene matches: 4. Germline values: CDR1 SGHRS, CDR2 YFSETQ. The CDR3 totals 16 residues. CDR3 DNA sequence: TGCGCCAGCAGCCAGGGGACTAGCGGTAGCACAGATACGCAGTATTTT. Translated, it gives CASSQGTSGSTDTQYF. Full variable domain (rest looked up from reference TRBV5-1 and TRBJ2-3): KAGVTQTPRYLIKTRGQQVTLSCSPISGHRSVSWYQQTPGQGLQFLFEYFSETQRNKGNFPGRFSGRQFSNSRSEMNVSTLELGDSALYLCASSQGTSGSTDTQYFGPGTRLTVL.

This clonotype was detected ten times or more. The chain couples TRBV29-1 to TRBJ2-7, with D possibly being TRBD2 (5 bases). The V end lost 3 bases, the J end lost 4 bases, and 16 bases lay between the germline ends. Germline values: CDR1 SQVTM, CDR2 ANQGSEA. The CDR3 has 14 residues. The CDR3 sequence: CSVEGPGSPYEQYF. In nucleotides, the CDR3 is TGCAGCGTTGAGGGCCCGGGGAGTCCGTACGAGCAGTACTTC.

This clonotype was seen at least ten times. The chain recombines TRBV5-1 with TRBJ2-3; possible D gene TRBD2, 5 bases. Germline V gives CDR1 SGHRS, CDR2 YFSETQ. The CDR3 covers 14 residues. Trimming left V 0 bases short and J 2 bases short, with 7 bases between. The CDR3 coding sequence is TGCGCCAGCAGCTTGGCAGCGGACACAGATACGCAGTATTTT. Residues: CASSLAADTDTQYF.

The sample holds many counts of this clonotype. The gene calls are TRBV20-1 and TRBJ2-1, with D possibly TRBD2 on 7 matching bases. The germline V gene has CDR1 DFQATT and CDR2 SNEGSKA (reference sequence). The CDR3 extends over 14 amino acids. V lost 5 bases, J lost 4 bases, and 15 bases lay in between. CDR3 in amino acids: CSALGGLIYNEQFF. The DNA for the CDR3 is TGCAGTGCTCTCGGGGGGCTAATATACAATGAGCAGTTCTTC.

At least ten counts were recorded for this clonotype. V gene TRBV7-3 combines with J gene TRBJ2-3; TRBD2 agrees at 8 bases. CDR1 SGHTA and CDR2 FQGTGA come from the germline V gene. V was clipped by 3 bases and J by 1 base; unmatched bases: 3. CDR3 length: 15 residues. The CDR3 DNA sequence: TGTGCCAGCAGCTTTAGCGGGGAGCGCACAGATACGCAGTATTTT. This sequence encodes CASSFSGERTDTQYF.

This clonotype was seen repeatedly, ten times or more. CDR3 nucleotides: TGTGCCAGCAGCTTCGAAGGAACTAGCGGGAAATACGAGCAGTACTTC. Translated, it gives CASSFEGTSGKYEQYF. The chain is built from TRBV7-2 and TRBJ2-7; TRBD2 aligns across 10 bases. Losses at the gene ends were 3 bases for V and 4 bases for J; bases not matched to a gene: 9. CDR1 is SGHTA and CDR2 is FQGNSA in the germline V gene. The CDR3 is 16 residues long. The full variable domain, its missing parts supplied by reference TRBV7-2 and TRBJ2-7, is GAGVSQSPSNKVTEKGKDVELRCDPISGHTALYWYRQSLGQGLEFLIYFQGNSAPDKSGLPSDRFSAERTGGSVSTLTIQRTQQEDSAVYLCASSFEGTSGKYEQYFGPGTRLTVT.

This clonotype has at least ten counts. The rearrangement joins TRBV9 to TRBJ2-2; 7 nucleotides match TRBD1. The germline V gene has CDR1 SGDLS and CDR2 YYNGEE. V was pared by 4 bases and J by 2 bases, with 8 bases of the junction left unmatched. The CDR3 length is 16 residues. CDR3 nucleotides: TGTGCCAGCAGCACCCGACAGGGTCGAAACACCGGGGAGCTGTTTTTT. Encoded protein: CASSTRQGRNTGELFF.

This clonotype was seen a handful of times. The chain uses TRBV5-4 and TRBJ2-5; 7 positions match TRBD1. Trimming cost V 5 bases and J 10 bases; bases outside gene matches: 11. Germline V gene lookup returns CDR1 SGHNT and CDR2 YYREEE (reference sequence). This CDR3 is built from 13 residues. CDR3 in amino acids: CASSNDRAGDQYF. In nucleotides, the CDR3 is TGTGCCAGCAGTAATGACAGGGCTGGTGACCAGTACTTC.

The sample holds many counts of this clonotype. V usage is TRBV5-1 and J usage is TRBJ2-3, with TRBD1 matching over 7 bases. With V trimmed by 4 bases and J by 4 bases, 6 bases remained unmatched. CDR3 length: 14 residues. The germline CDR1 and CDR2 sequences are SGHRS and YFSETQ. This CDR3 is CASSLGQVPDTQYF. CDR3 coding DNA: TGCGCCAGCAGCCTAGGACAGGTCCCAGATACGCAGTATTTT.

This clonotype was seen many times. The rearrangement links TRBV5-1 to TRBJ1-1; TRBD1 might be the D (5 bases). The CDR3 loop spans 13 amino acids. V was cut by 5 bases and J by 1 base, with 9 bases left in between. CDR1 and CDR2 from the germline V gene are SGHRS and YFSETQ. Written as DNA, the CDR3 is TGCGCCAGCAGTTTCGGGGCGAACACTGAAGCTTTCTTT. This encodes CASSFGANTEAFF.

This clonotype was detected ten times or more. This chain connects TRBV29-1 to TRBJ2-4; TRBD2 is a possible D gene (5 bases). The germline CDR1 and CDR2 sequences are SQVTM and ANQGSEA. V was cut by 6 bases and J by 7 bases, with 13 bases left in between. The CDR3 loop spans 12 amino acids. The CDR3 bases are TGCAGCGTCTCAGAGGGCTTGAACATTCAGTACTTC. Its protein is CSVSEGLNIQYF.

V usage is TRBV5-4 and J usage is TRBJ2-2; D is ambiguous. The CDR3 is made up of 16 amino acids. V gave up 4 bases and J gave up 6 bases, with 19 bases separating them. Per germline, CDR1 SGHNT and CDR2 YYREEE (reference sequence). The CDR3 region has the DNA TGTGCCAGCAGCCAGACATTTAGTTCAGTCCCCGGGGAGCTGTTTTTT. This gives the protein CASSQTFSSVPGELFF.

This clonotype was counted a few times. V and J are TRBV7-2 and TRBJ1-6; the match to TRBD1 covers 7 bases. J was trimmed by 7 bases and V by 1 base; bases with no gene match: 4. The germline CDR1 and CDR2 sequences are SGHTA and FQGNSA. The CDR3 covers 15 residues. The CDR3 DNA reads TGTGCCAGCAGCTTAGGACAGGGAGCAAATTCACCCCTCCACTTT. Translation gives CASSLGQGANSPLHF.

This clonotype was detected many times. The chain couples TRBV20-1 to TRBJ2-1; tentatively, D is TRBD2 (5 bases). This CDR3 spans 11 amino acids. Germline values: CDR1 DFQATT, CDR2 SNEGSKA (reference sequence). Between the trimmed V and J ends, which lost 3 bases and 9 bases, there was a span of 9 bases. The DNA of the CDR3 is TGCAGTGCTAGTCGGACTTTTGAGCAGTTCTTC. Translation: CSASRTFEQFF.

The chain carries TRBV20-1 and TRBJ1-2; possibly TRBD1 for D (5 bases). This CDR3 has 13 residues. V lost 1 base to trimming and J lost 4 bases, with 10 bases between them. Germline V lookup: CDR1 DFQATT, CDR2 SNEGSKA (reference sequence). Written as DNA, the CDR3 is TGCAGTGCTAGAGGACAGAGTAGCTATGGCTACACCTTC. It specifies CSARGQSSYGYTF.

This clonotype was seen at least ten times. The rearrangement links TRBV7-9 to TRBJ1-1; D is ambiguous. The CDR3 length is 14 residues. The V and J ends lost 5 bases and 1 base respectively, with 11 bases between them. Germline loops: CDR1 SEHNR, CDR2 FQNEAQ (reference sequence). CDR3 nucleotides: TGTGCCAGCAGCGGCAGATCTCGGAACACTGAAGCTTTCTTT. Encoded protein: CASSGRSRNTEAFF.

In its sample, this clonotype was seen many times. V usage is TRBV5-1 and J usage is TRBJ1-1, with TRBD1 identical over 8 bases. V lost 6 bases and J lost 2; bases outside the gene matches: 9. Germline V lookup: CDR1 SGHRS, CDR2 YFSETQ. The CDR3 has 15 residues. The CDR3 nucleotides are TGCGCCAGCACCCCCGGACAGGGCCCAAACACTGAAGCTTTCTTT. The encoded protein is CASTPGQGPNTEAFF.

This clonotype was counted many times. V usage is TRBV2 and J usage is TRBJ2-3; no definite D call. The CDR3 runs 12 residues. CDR1 is SNHLY and CDR2 is FYNNEI in the germline V gene. Trimming cost V 6 bases and J 2 bases, with 6 bases left between them. CDR3 sequence: CASRPFTDTQYF. The CDR3 DNA follows: TGTGCCAGCAGACCATTCACAGATACGCAGTATTTT. Variable domain in full (rest from reference TRBV2 and TRBJ2-3): EPEVTQTPSHQVTQMGQEVILRCVPISNHLYFYWYRQILGQKVEFLVSFYNNEISEKSEIFDDQFSVERPDGSNFTLKIRSTKLEDSAMYFCASRPFTDTQYFGPGTRLTVL.

This clonotype was found a few times. The chain has TRBV11-2 and TRBJ2-1; D not resolved. Germline assignment: CDR1 SGHAT and CDR2 FQNNGV. CDR3 size: 15 residues. Deletions cut 0 bases from V and 0 bases from J, with 6 bases between. CDR3 nucleotides: TGTGCCAGCAGCTTAGAATTGAGCTCCTACAATGAGCAGTTCTTC. Protein: CASSLELSSYNEQFF.

The V and J genes are TRBV6-5 and TRBJ2-4; 7 bases agree with TRBD2. CDR3 length: 19 amino acids. From germline, CDR1 is MNHEY and CDR2 SVGAGI. Losses at the gene ends were 0 bases for V and 1 base for J; bases not matched to a gene: 12. CDR3: CASSYSMSGPGGAKNIQYF. CDR3 nucleotides: TGTGCCAGCAGTTACTCGATGAGTGGGCCCGGGGGGGCCAAAAACATTCAGTACTTC.

Ten or more counts support this clonotype. The chain couples TRBV27 to TRBJ1-1; weak D call: TRBD1 (6 bases). V was cut by 5 bases and J by 10 bases, with 20 bases left in between. Germline V gene lookup returns CDR1 MNHEY and CDR2 SMNVEV (reference sequence). The CDR3 consists of 14 residues. In DNA form, the CDR3 reads TGTGCCAGCAGTCTAAGGGACACCGGACCTGCAGCTTTCTTT. The encoded protein is CASSLRDTGPAAFF.

As regards this clonotype: A read error is possible here, since a much larger clone lies one base away. The V call is TRBV14, the J call TRBJ2-1; perhaps TRBD2 as D (5 bases). This CDR3 is 15 amino acids long. In germline, CDR1 is SGHDN, CDR2 FVKESK. V lost 1 base, J lost 6 bases, and 13 bases lay in between. The CDR3 DNA reads TGTGCCAGCAGCCAAGGGATACTAGGTAGCAATGAGCAGTTCTTC. Its protein product is CASSQGILGSNEQFF.

This clonotype was seen repeatedly, ten times or more. This sequence joins TRBV20-1 and TRBJ1-1; tentatively, D is TRBD1 (6 bases). Trimming cost V 5 bases and J 1 base, with 17 bases left between them. Germline V lookup: CDR1 DFQATT, CDR2 SNEGSKA (reference sequence). The CDR3 covers 15 residues. The CDR3 DNA is TGCAGTGCTCATCACGCAGGGGCGACGAACACTGAAGCTTTCTTT. Translated, it gives CSAHHAGATNTEAFF.